These 3 T cell receptor beta chains were sequenced from one sample in a study of T cells in Graves' hyperthyroidism and ophthalmopathy. Amplified TCR beta CDR3 regions derived from RNA transcripts. Initially, a first-round RT-PCR of the TCR CDR3 employed the HTBI primer set. TCRdb recomputed calls from the multiplex PCR reads with MiXCR, one row per CDR3 protein. The profile shows about 560,000 distinct CDR3 sequences, around 17% of them singletons. What was sequenced was blood. The origin of the receptors is a woman between 18 and 29 years old with Graves' hyperthyroidism.

This clonotype was counted a few times. This chain uses TRBV10-3 with TRBJ2-1; 13 bases are a match to TRBD2. This CDR3 comprises 14 residues. The V gene end was trimmed by 3 bases and the J gene end by 8 bases; junction bases not matched to a gene: 1. Germline CDR1 is ENHRY and CDR2 is SYGVKD. The CDR3 here is CAISDGLAGDEQFF. CDR3 sequence (DNA): TGTGCCATCAGTGATGGACTAGCGGGAGATGAGCAGTTCTTC.

Turning to this clonotype: Possible read error: a much larger clone is one base away. V and J are TRBV6-1 and TRBJ2-5, with D possibly called TRBD1 or TRBD2 (6 bases each). CDR1 is MNHNS, CDR2 SASEGT, per germline. The CDR3 covers 14 residues. Trimming removed 6 bases from V and 7 bases from J, with 18 bases in between. Here the CDR3 reads CASRPRGVGGTQYF. The CDR3 DNA reads TGTGCCAGCAGGCCGAGGGGGGTCGGGGGGACCCAGTACTTC.

This clonotype occurred many times. V usage is TRBV29-1 and J usage is TRBJ2-7, with D perhaps matching TRBD1 (5 bases). Germline V lookup: CDR1 SQVTM, CDR2 ANQGSEA. V was clipped by 0 bases and J by 3 bases, with 6 bases between them. This CDR3 spans 12 amino acids. The CDR3 loop reads CSVEDQGYEQYF. CDR3 DNA: TGCAGCGTTGAAGATCAGGGCTACGAGCAGTACTTC.